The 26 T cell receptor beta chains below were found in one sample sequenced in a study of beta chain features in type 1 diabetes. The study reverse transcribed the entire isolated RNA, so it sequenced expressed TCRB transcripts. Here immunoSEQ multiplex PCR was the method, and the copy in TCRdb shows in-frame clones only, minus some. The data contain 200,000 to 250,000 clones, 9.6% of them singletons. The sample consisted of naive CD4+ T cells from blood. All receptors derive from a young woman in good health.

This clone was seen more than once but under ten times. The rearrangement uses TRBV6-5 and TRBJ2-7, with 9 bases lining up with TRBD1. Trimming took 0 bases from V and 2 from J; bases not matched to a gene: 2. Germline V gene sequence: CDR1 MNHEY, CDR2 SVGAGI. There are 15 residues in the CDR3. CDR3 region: CASSYSGTGTYEQYF. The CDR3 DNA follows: TGTGCCAGCAGTTACTCTGGGACAGGGACCTACGAGCAGTACTTC.

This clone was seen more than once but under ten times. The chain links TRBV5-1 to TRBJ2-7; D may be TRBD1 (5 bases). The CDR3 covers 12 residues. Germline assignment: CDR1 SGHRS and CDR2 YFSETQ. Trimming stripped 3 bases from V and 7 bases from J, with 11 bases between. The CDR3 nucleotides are TGCGCCAGCAGCTGGGGCGATGGGGAGCAGTACTTC. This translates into CASSWGDGEQYF.

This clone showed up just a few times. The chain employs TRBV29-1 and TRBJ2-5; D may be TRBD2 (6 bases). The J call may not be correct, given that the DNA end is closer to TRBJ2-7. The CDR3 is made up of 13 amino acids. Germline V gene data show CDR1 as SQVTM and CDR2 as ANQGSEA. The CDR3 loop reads CSVELAITYEQYF. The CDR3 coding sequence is TGCAGCGTTGAACTAGCGATCACCTACGAGCAGTACTTC.

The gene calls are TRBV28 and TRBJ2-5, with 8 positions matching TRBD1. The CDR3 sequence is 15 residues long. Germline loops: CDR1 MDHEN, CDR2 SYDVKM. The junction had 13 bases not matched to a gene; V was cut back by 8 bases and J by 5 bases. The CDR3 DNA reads TGTGCCAGCTCCCCCATCTTCAGGGGGCAGGAGACCCAGTACTTC. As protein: CASSPIFRGQETQYF.

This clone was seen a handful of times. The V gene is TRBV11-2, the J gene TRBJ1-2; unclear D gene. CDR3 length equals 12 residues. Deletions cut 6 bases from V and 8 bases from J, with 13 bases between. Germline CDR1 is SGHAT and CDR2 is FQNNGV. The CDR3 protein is CASSITGIGYTF. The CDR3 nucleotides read TGTGCCAGCAGTATTACGGGGATCGGCTACACCTTC.

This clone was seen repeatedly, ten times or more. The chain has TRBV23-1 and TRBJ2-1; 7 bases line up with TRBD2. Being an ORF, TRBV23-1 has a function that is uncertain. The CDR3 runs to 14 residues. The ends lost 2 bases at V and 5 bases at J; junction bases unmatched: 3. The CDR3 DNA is TGCGCCAGCAGTCAAGAGGCGGGGGACAATGAGCAGTTCTTC. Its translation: CASSQEAGDNEQFF.

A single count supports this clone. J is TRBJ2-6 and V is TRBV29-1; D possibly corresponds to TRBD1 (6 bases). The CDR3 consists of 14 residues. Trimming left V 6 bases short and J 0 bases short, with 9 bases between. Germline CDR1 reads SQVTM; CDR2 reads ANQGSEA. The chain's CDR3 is CSVAQGSGANVLTF. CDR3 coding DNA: TGCAGCGTGGCACAGGGCTCTGGGGCCAACGTCCTGACTTTC.

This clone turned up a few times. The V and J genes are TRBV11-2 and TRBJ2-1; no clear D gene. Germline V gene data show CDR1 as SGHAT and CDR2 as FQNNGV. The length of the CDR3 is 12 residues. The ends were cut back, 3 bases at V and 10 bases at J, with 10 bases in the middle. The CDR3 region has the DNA TGTGCCAGCAGCTTTTCCCGGCGGGAGCAGTTCTTC. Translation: CASSFSRREQFF.

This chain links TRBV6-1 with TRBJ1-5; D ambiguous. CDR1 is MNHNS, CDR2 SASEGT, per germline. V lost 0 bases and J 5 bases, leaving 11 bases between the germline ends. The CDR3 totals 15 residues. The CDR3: CASSEAGGTHQPQHF. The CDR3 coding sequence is TGTGCCAGCAGTGAAGCAGGAGGTACGCATCAGCCCCAGCATTTT.

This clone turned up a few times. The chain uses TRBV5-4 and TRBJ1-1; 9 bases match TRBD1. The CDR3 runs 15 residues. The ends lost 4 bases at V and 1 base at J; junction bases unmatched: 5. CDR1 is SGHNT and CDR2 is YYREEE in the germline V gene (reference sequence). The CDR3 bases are TGTGCCAGCAGCCGGGGGACAGGGACGAACACTGAAGCTTTCTTT. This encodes CASSRGTGTNTEAFF.

Here the CDR3 DNA reads TGTGCCAGCTACAGGGGAAGTTTGTCTGGGGCCAACGTCCTGACTTTC. Residues: CASYRGSLSGANVLTF. The chain carries TRBV5-8 and TRBJ2-6, with 7 bases lining up with TRBD1. The CDR3 spans 16 residues. Trimming removed 7 bases from V and 1 base from J; junction bases left unmatched: 8. From germline, CDR1 is SGHTS and CDR2 YDEGEE.

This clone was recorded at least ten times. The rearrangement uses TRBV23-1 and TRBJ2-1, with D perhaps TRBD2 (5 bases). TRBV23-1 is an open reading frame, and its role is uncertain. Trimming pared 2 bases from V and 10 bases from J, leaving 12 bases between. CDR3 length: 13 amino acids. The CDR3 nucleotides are TGCGCCAGCAGTCAAGCGGTTGGCGGGGAGCAGTTCTTC. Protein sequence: CASSQAVGGEQFF.

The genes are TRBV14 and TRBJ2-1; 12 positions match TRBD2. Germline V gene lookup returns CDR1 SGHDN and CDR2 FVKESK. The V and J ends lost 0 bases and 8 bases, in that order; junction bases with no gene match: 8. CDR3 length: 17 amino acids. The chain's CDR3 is CASSQDPLAGGRHEQFF. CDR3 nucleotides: TGTGCCAGCAGCCAAGATCCCCTAGCGGGGGGGCGGCATGAGCAGTTCTTC.

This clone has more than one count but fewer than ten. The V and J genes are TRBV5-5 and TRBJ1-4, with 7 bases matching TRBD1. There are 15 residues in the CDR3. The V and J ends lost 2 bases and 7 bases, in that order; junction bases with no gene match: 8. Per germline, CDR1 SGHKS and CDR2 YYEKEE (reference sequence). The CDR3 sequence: CASSLAGTVGEKLFF. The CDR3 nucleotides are TGTGCCAGCAGCTTAGCCGGGACAGTGGGTGAAAAACTGTTTTTT. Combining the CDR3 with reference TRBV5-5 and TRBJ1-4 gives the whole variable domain DAGVTQSPTHLIKTRGQQVTLRCSPISGHKSVSWYQQVLGQGPQFIFQYYEKEERGRGNFPDRFSARQFPNYSSELNVNALLLGDSALYLCASSLAGTVGEKLFFGSGTQLSVL.

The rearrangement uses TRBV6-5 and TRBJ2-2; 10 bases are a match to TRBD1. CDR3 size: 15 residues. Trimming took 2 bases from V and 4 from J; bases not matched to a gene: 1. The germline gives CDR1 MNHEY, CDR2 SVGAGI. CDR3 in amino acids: CASSYRTGGTGELFF. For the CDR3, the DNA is TGTGCCAGCAGTTACCGGACAGGGGGCACCGGGGAGCTGTTTTTT.

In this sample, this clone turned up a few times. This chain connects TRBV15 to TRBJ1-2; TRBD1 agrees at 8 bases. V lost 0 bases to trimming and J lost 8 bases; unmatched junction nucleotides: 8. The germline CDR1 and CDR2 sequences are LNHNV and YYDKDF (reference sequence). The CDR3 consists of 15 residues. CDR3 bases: TGTGCCACCAGCAGAGATCCGCGACAGGGGAACGGCTACACCTTC. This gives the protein CATSRDPRQGNGYTF.

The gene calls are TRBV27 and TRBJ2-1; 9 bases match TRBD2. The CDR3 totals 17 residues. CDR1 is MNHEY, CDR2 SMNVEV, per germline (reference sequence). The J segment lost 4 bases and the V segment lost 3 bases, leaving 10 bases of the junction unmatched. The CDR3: CASSFVVAGAIYNEQFF. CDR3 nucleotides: TGTGCCAGCAGTTTTGTGGTAGCGGGGGCTATATACAATGAGCAGTTCTTC.

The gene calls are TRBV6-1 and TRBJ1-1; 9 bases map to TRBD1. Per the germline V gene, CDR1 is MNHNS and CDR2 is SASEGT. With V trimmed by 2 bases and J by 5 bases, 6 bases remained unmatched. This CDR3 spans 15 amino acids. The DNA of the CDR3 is TGTGCCAGCAGTGAAAAGTGGACAGGGGTGACTGAAGCTTTCTTT. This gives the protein CASSEKWTGVTEAFF.

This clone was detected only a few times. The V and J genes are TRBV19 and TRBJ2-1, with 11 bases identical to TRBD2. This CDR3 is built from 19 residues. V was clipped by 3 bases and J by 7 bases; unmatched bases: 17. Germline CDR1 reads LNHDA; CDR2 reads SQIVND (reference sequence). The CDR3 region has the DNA TGTGCCAGTAGTATTATTATTCTAGCGGGGGGCGTAGTACGGAATGAGCAGTTCTTC. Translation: CASSIIILAGGVVRNEQFF.

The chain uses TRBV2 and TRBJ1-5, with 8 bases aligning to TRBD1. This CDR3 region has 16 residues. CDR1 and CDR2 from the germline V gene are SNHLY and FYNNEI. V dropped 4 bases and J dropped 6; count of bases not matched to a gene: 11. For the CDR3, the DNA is TGTGCCAGCAGTGTCCGCCCAAATACAGGGGGTCAGCCCCAGCATTTT. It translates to CASSVRPNTGGQPQHF. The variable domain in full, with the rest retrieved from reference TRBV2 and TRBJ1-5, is EPEVTQTPSHQVTQMGQEVILRCVPISNHLYFYWYRQILGQKVEFLVSFYNNEISEKSEIFDDQFSVERPDGSNFTLKIRSTKLEDSAMYFCASSVRPNTGGQPQHFGDGTRLSIL.

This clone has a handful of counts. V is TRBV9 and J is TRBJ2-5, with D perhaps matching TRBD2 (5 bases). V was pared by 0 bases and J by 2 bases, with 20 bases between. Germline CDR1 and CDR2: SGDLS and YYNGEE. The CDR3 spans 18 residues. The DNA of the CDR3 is TGTGCCAGCAGCGTAGGGGTGCGGGCCACAATAAAACAAGAGACCCAGTACTTC. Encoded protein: CASSVGVRATIKQETQYF.

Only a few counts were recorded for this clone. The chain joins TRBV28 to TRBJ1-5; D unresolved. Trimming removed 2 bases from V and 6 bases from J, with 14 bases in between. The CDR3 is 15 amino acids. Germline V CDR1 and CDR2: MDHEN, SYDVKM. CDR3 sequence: CASSLRGGGPQPQHF. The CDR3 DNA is TGTGCCAGCAGTTTACGCGGAGGAGGGCCTCAGCCCCAGCATTTT.

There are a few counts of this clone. For the CDR3, the DNA is TGTGCCAGCAGCACGGACAGGAACACTGAAGCTTTCTTT. This sequence encodes CASSTDRNTEAFF. This chain connects TRBV6-5 to TRBJ1-1, with a weak D call TRBD1 (6 bases). This CDR3 is 13 amino acids long. The ends were cut back, 6 bases at V and 1 base at J, with 9 bases in the middle. CDR1 and CDR2 (germline): MNHEY, SVGAGI.

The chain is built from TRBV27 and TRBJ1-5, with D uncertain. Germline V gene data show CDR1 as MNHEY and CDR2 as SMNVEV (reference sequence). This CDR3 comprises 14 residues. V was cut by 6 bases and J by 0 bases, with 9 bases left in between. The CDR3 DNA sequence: TGTGCCAGCAGAGAAGGAGTTAGCAATCAGCCCCAGCATTTT. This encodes CASREGVSNQPQHF.

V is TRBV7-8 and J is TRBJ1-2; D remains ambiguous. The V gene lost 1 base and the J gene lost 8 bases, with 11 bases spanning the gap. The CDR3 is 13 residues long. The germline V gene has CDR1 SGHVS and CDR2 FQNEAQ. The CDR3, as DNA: TGTGCCAGCAGCTTAGAGGGCGGGGTGGGCTACACCTTC. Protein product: CASSLEGGVGYTF.

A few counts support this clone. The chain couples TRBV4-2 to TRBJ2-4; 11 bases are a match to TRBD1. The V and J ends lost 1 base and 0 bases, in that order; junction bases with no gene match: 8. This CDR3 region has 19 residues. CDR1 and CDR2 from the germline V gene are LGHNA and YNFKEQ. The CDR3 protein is CASSQVGQGVALAKNIQYF. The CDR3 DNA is TGTGCCAGCAGCCAAGTGGGACAGGGGGTTGCCCTAGCCAAAAACATTCAGTACTTC.